This record looks at one T cell receptor beta chain sequence and its context. This clone's antigen is unknown. No much larger clone is present one base from it, and per-base qualities are unavailable. This sample is part of a study of T cell changes during pregnancy in multiple sclerosis (dated by TCRdb to the late 2010s). About the full investigation: The study looked at changes in the T cell repertoire across pregnancy in women with multiple sclerosis.

Libraries came from the immunoSEQ multiplex PCR assay. Imported from immuneACCESS, the table was reduced by TCRdb to in-frame sequences with V and J called. These copies leave out some clones; in studies compared against another copy, an unresolved V gene accounts for under half, and the cause of the remainder is not known. This sample has 60,000 to 85,000 clones in its table, and around 92% of those were observed once. Around 1.3% of the sample is held by the ten biggest clonotypes. Reading the germline V gene (reference sequence) gives CDR1 LNHDA and CDR2 SQIVND. V loses 5 bases at its end and J loses 4 bases; junction bases beyond the gene matches: 3. From the cysteine up to the phenylalanine, the CDR3 has a length of 15 residues. Only the CDR3 DNA stays, 45 bases, in frame from base 1.

In this chain, TRBV19 is recombined with TRBJ2-1; TRBD2 fits 12 bases in the junction. The sample was peripheral blood, taken in the second trimester of pregnancy. This receptor was identified in a female donor in good health, enrolled as a control in a pregnancy study. CDR3 sequence: CASSQTSGSYNEQFF. The DNA is TGTGCCAGTAGTCAGACTAGCGGGAGTTACAATGAGCAGTTCTTC.